This entry lists 22 T cell receptor beta chains sequenced from one sample in a study of OX40 agonist ivuxolimab in advanced cancers. Library method: the immunoSEQ multiplex PCR assay. TCRdb stores this immuneACCESS table with in-frame sequences only. Part of the clones is absent; in the studies checked, under half of the shortfall reflects unresolved V genes, and no reason is known for the rest. The sample table shows 55,000 to 90,000 clones, and 70% to 90% are seen once. The leading ten clones occupy approximately 3% of the sample. Sample: CD4+ or CD8+ T cells sorted from blood, taken in a trial of the OX40 agonist ivuxolimab. The receptors originated from an adult with an advanced solid tumor such as melanoma, head and neck, liver or kidney cancer.

The rearrangement joins TRBV2 to TRBJ1-5; D uncertain. The V and J ends lost 3 bases and 2 bases respectively, with 17 bases between them. The CDR3 contains 17 residues. Germline V gene data show CDR1 as SNHLY and CDR2 as FYNNEI. CDR3 sequence: CASSEGGGRAGNQPQHF. CDR3 sequence (DNA): TGTGCCAGCAGTGAGGGTGGAGGGCGCGCGGGCAATCAGCCCCAGCATTTT.

This clone has a handful of counts. V is TRBV28 and J is TRBJ2-7; D possibly uses TRBD1 or TRBD2 (6 bases each). Germline CDR1 and CDR2: MDHEN and SYDVKM. CDR3 size: 16 residues. The V end lost 6 bases, the J end lost 5 bases, and 23 bases lay between the germline ends. This CDR3 reads CASRAFGQSGVNEQYF. CDR3 in DNA: TGTGCCAGCAGGGCCTTTGGACAGTCGGGGGTTAACGAGCAGTACTTC. The full variable domain, with the rest looked up from reference TRBV28 and TRBJ2-7, is DVKVTQSSRYLVKRTGEKVFLECVQDMDHENMFWYRQDPGLGLRLIYFSYDVKMKEKGDIPEGYSVSREKKERFSLILESASTNQTSMYLCASRAFGQSGVNEQYFGPGTRLTVT.

This clone has more than one count but fewer than ten. This rearrangement joins TRBV7-3 to TRBJ2-1; 9 positions match TRBD2. The CDR3 is 15 residues long. In germline, CDR1 is SGHTA, CDR2 FQGTGA. V lost 5 bases, J lost 4 bases, and 6 bases stayed unmatched. CDR3 amino acids: CASSISGGPYNEQFF. The CDR3 bases are TGTGCCAGCAGCATCAGCGGGGGGCCATACAATGAGCAGTTCTTC.

The chain combines TRBV5-1 with TRBJ2-1; no firm D call. Trimming shortened V by 4 bases and J by 10 bases, and 12 bases separated the two germline ends. Germline V gives CDR1 SGHRS, CDR2 YFSETQ. This CDR3 spans 12 amino acids. CDR3 protein: CASSGEGKEQFF. In nucleotides, the CDR3 is TGCGCCAGCAGCGGGGAAGGCAAGGAGCAGTTCTTC.

The chain uses TRBV28 and TRBJ1-1; D call uncertain. Germline CDR1 MDHEN, CDR2 SYDVKM. V dropped 6 bases and J dropped 8 bases, with 7 bases sitting between them. This CDR3 has 10 amino acids. The CDR3 DNA sequence: TGTGCCAGCAGCCATCGGGAAGCTTTCTTT. This translates into CASSHREAFF.

This chain links TRBV2 with TRBJ2-5; D is perhaps TRBD1 (5 bases). Deletions cut 7 bases from V and 3 bases from J, with 12 bases between. CDR1 SNHLY and CDR2 FYNNEI come from the germline V gene. CDR3 length: 13 residues. The CDR3 is CASTEVREETQYF. In DNA, the CDR3 is TGTGCCAGCACCGAAGTCAGGGAAGAGACCCAGTACTTC.

The CDR3 nucleotides are TGTGCCAGCTCAACAGAAAACATTCAGTACTTC. Translation: CASSTENIQYF. The chain has TRBV18 and TRBJ2-4; D gene unclear. This CDR3 comprises 11 residues. From germline, CDR1 is KGHSH and CDR2 LQKENI. The V end lost 5 bases, the J end lost 5 bases, and 4 bases lay between the germline ends.

The rearrangement links TRBV15 to TRBJ1-1; 7 nucleotides align to TRBD1. The CDR3 runs 15 residues. Germline lookup yields CDR1 LNHNV and CDR2 YYDKDF (reference sequence). V lost 5 bases and J lost 3; bases outside the gene matches: 9. CDR3 DNA sequence: TGTGCCACCAGCTCCCGCCAAGGGGGCGACACTGAAGCTTTCTTT. Translating gives CATSSRQGGDTEAFF. Supplemented by reference TRBV15 and TRBJ1-1, the full variable domain reads DAMVIQNPRYQVTQFGKPVTLSCSQTLNHNVMYWYQQKSSQAPKLLFHYYDKDFNNEADTPDNFQSRRPNTSFCFLDIRSPGLGDTAMYLCATSSRQGGDTEAFFGQGTRLTVV.

This clone was recorded a few times. V is TRBV7-8 and J is TRBJ2-3; TRBD2 matches at 11 bases. CDR1 and CDR2 from the germline V gene are SGHVS and FQNEAQ. V lost 4 bases and J lost 2; bases outside the gene matches: 14. CDR3 length equals 19 residues. The CDR3 DNA follows: TGTGCCAGCAGCTACTCCCGAGTAGCGGGGGGGCGAAACACAGATACGCAGTATTTT. It encodes CASSYSRVAGGRNTDTQYF. Drawing the rest from reference TRBV7-8 and TRBJ2-3, the complete variable domain is GAGVSQSPRYKVAKRGQDVALRCDPISGHVSLFWYQQALGQGPEFLTYFQNEAQLDKSGLPSDRFFAERPEGSVSTLKIQRTQQEDSAVYLCASSYSRVAGGRNTDTQYFGPGTRLTVL.

The rearrangement joins TRBV7-7 to TRBJ2-3, with 9 bases identical to TRBD2. The CDR3 is 17 residues long. From germline, CDR1 is SSHAT and CDR2 FNYEAQ (reference sequence). Trimming took 0 bases from V and 1 from J; bases not matched to a gene: 5. CDR3 DNA sequence: TGTGCCAGCAGCTTAGCGCTGGTAGCGGGGGGCACAGATACGCAGTATTTT. This sequence encodes CASSLALVAGGTDTQYF.

The CDR3 is CASGLGVNSGNTIYF. In DNA, the CDR3 is TGTGCTAGTGGTTTGGGGGTTAACTCTGGAAACACCATATATTTT. The gene calls are TRBV12-5 and TRBJ1-3; the D is unclear. Trimming cost V 1 base and J 0 bases, with 7 bases left between them. The CDR3 contains 15 residues. The germline gives CDR1 LGHNT, CDR2 FRNRAP.

This chain links TRBV28 with TRBJ1-2, with 8 positions matching TRBD1. The CDR3 contains 13 residues. V lost 7 bases, J lost 8 bases, and 9 bases stayed unmatched. Germline-derived CDR1 and CDR2 are MDHEN and SYDVKM. CDR3 in DNA: TGTGCCAGCATGAGGCAGGGGGCAGTAGGCTACACCTTC. Translation gives CASMRQGAVGYTF.

This chain's CDR3 is CASSIGRGSPLHF. The CDR3 bases are TGTGCCAGTAGTATCGGGAGGGGCTCACCCCTCCACTTT. The chain couples TRBV19 to TRBJ1-6; tentative D call: TRBD1 (5 bases). Per the germline V gene, CDR1 is LNHDA and CDR2 is SQIVND (reference sequence). This CDR3 comprises 13 residues. The V gene lost 3 bases and the J gene lost 10 bases, with 10 bases spanning the gap.

The chain is built from TRBV5-1 and TRBJ1-4; the match to TRBD1 covers 8 bases. The CDR3 has 15 amino acids. CDR1 and CDR2 from the germline V gene are SGHRS and YFSETQ. J lost 3 bases, V lost 5 bases, and 6 bases had no gene match. Written as DNA, the CDR3 is TGCGCCAGCAGTTCACAGGGGGAGGCTAATGAAAAACTGTTTTTT. Protein sequence: CASSSQGEANEKLFF.

The chain uses TRBV5-6 and TRBJ2-3; 14 bases map to TRBD2. CDR3 size: 17 residues. From germline, CDR1 is SGHDT and CDR2 YYEEEE. Trimming removed 4 bases from V and 2 bases from J; junction bases left unmatched: 6. The chain's CDR3 is CASSRTSGGSITDTQYF. The DNA of the CDR3 is TGTGCCAGCAGCCGGACTAGCGGGGGGTCCATCACAGATACGCAGTATTTT. The full variable domain, completed using reference TRBV5-6 and TRBJ2-3, is DAGVTQSPTHLIKTRGQQVTLRCSPKSGHDTVSWYQQALGQGPQFIFQYYEEEERQRGNFPDRFSGHQFPNYSSELNVNALLLGDSALYLCASSRTSGGSITDTQYFGPGTRLTVL.

V gene TRBV4-2 combines with J gene TRBJ1-3; 11 bases fit TRBD1. This CDR3 spans 15 amino acids. The germline CDR1 and CDR2 sequences are LGHNA and YNFKEQ. The V segment lost 3 bases and the J segment 2 bases; nucleotides outside the gene matches: 0. The CDR3 bases are TGTGCCAGCAGCCAGGACAGGGGGCCTGGAAACACCATATATTTT. It yields the protein CASSQDRGPGNTIYF.

The chain links TRBV7-2 to TRBJ2-3; TRBD1 might be the D (5 bases). Trimming cost V 0 bases and J 6 bases, with 10 bases left between them. This CDR3 spans 14 amino acids. CDR1 SGHTA and CDR2 FQGNSA come from the germline V gene. In nucleotides, the CDR3 is TGTGCCAGCAGCTTAGCTCTGGGGCGGGATACGCAGTATTTT. Amino acids: CASSLALGRDTQYF.

The J gene is TRBJ2-3, the V gene TRBV7-2; a weak D match, TRBD2 (5 bases). The germline CDR1 and CDR2 sequences are SGHTA and FQGNSA. CDR3 length: 15 residues. The ends were cut back, 5 bases at V and 3 bases at J, with 15 bases in the middle. The DNA for the CDR3 is TGTGCCAGCAGCCCGAGACTACAGCGGACAGATACGCAGTATTTT. It specifies CASSPRLQRTDTQYF.

The chain combines TRBV29-1 with TRBJ1-2; a possible D gene is TRBD1 (5 bases). Germline CDR1 SQVTM, CDR2 ANQGSEA. V gave up 3 bases and J gave up 5 bases, with 10 bases separating them. This CDR3 contains 12 residues. The CDR3 here is CSVDWAGYGYTF. DNA of the CDR3: TGCAGCGTTGATTGGGCAGGGTATGGCTACACCTTC.

The chain carries TRBV28 and TRBJ1-5; 7 nucleotides align to TRBD1. The V segment lost 5 bases and the J segment 3 bases; nucleotides outside the gene matches: 7. The CDR3 has 15 amino acids. Germline V lookup: CDR1 MDHEN, CDR2 SYDVKM. In DNA form, the CDR3 reads TGTGCCAGCAGTCGGCGGACAGGCCTCAATCAGCCCCAGCATTTT. Residues: CASSRRTGLNQPQHF.

This sequence joins TRBV9 and TRBJ2-1, with a possible D match to TRBD2 (5 bases). V was trimmed by 0 bases and J by 1 base, leaving 11 bases between them. The CDR3 consists of 16 residues. In germline, CDR1 is SGDLS, CDR2 YYNGEE. The DNA of the CDR3 is TGTGCCAGCAGCGTAGACCGCGGCGGGTCCTACAATGAGCAGTTCTTC. The encoded protein is CASSVDRGGSYNEQFF. The variable domain in full, completed from reference TRBV9 and TRBJ2-1, reads DSGVTQTPKHLITATGQRVTLRCSPRSGDLSVYWYQQSLDQGLQFLIQYYNGEERAKGNILERFSAQQFPDLHSELNLSSLELGDSALYFCASSVDRGGSYNEQFFGPGTRLTVL.

Only a few counts were recorded for this clone. The chain has TRBV6-5 and TRBJ1-1; D remains unclear. The CDR3 length is 11 residues. Germline V gene data show CDR1 as MNHEY and CDR2 as SVGAGI. The V end was cut by 6 bases, the J end by 3 bases, with 5 bases between. CDR3 sequence (DNA): TGTGCCAGCAGCCGGTACACTGAAGCTTTCTTT. This encodes CASSRYTEAFF.